The rows below give T cell receptor beta chains drawn from one sample of a study of blood T cells in healthy people across ages. TCRdb re-called the 5' RACE reads with MiXCR, one entry per CDR3 protein. The sample yields about 1.4 million distinct CDR3 sequences, roughly 59% seen once. The specimen sequenced was blood. All receptors come from a young man in good health. The CDR3 runs from the conserved cysteine through the conserved F or W. A D gene is named only where the DNA matches it firmly. Only part of the rows carry a size: once, few, many, or a class if the clone is expanded.

TRBD2	once	TRBV4-3	TRBJ2-5	17	CASSQDSRLAGGPGQYF	TGCGCCAGCAGCCAAGATTCTCGGCTAGCGGGGGGACCTGGGCAGTACTTC
NA	NA	TRBV6-1	TRBJ1-1	14	CASSTQDSNTGAFF	TGTGCCAGCAGTACACAGGACTCGAACACTGGAGCTTTCTTT
NA	NA	TRBV11-2	TRBJ1-1	14	CASSFGHPGTEAFF	TGTGCCAGCAGCTTCGGACACCCCGGCACTGAAGCTTTCTTT
NA	NA	TRBV2	TRBJ2-4	13	CASSEQQSNIQYF	TGTGCCAGCAGTGAGCAACAGTCGAACATTCAGTACTTC
TRBD2	NA	TRBV29-1	TRBJ2-5	14	CSVILAGDGETQYF	TGCAGCGTTATACTAGCGGGGGACGGTGAGACCCAGTACTTC
NA	NA	TRBV6-1	TRBJ1-2	13	CASSELAVYGYTF	TGTGCCAGCAGTGAATTAGCAGTCTATGGCTACACCTTC
NA	NA	TRBV25-1	TRBJ2-5	18	CASSESIQQTGRIETQYF	TGTGCCAGCAGTGAATCGATCCAACAAACGGGCAGGATTGAGACCCAGTACTTC
NA	NA	TRBV7-9	TRBJ2-1	13	CASSLSQPDEQFF	TGTGCCAGCAGCCTCTCCCAGCCCGATGAGCAGTTCTTC
NA	NA	TRBV6-5	TRBJ2-1	15	CASSYSGAGANEQFF	TGTGCCAGCAGTTACTCGGGGGCGGGGGCGAATGAGCAGTTCTTC
NA	many	TRBV20-1	TRBJ2-5	15	CSAPQARSLQETQYF	TGCAGTGCCCCTCAAGCGAGAAGCTTACAAGAGACCCAGTACTTC
NA	NA	TRBV3-1	TRBJ2-7	13	CASSPVGLYEQYF	TGTGCCAGCAGCCCCGTGGGCCTCTACGAGCAGTACTTC
NA	few	TRBV12-3/TRBV12-4	TRBJ1-2	12	CASSLAGIGYTF	TGTGCCAGCAGCTTAGCAGGGATTGGCTACACCTTC
TRBD2	NA	TRBV6-2/TRBV6-3	TRBJ2-7	15	CASVSGTSASAEQYF	TGTGCCAGCGTCTCTGGGACTAGCGCTTCCGCCGAGCAGTACTTC
TRBD1	few	TRBV2	TRBJ1-2	13	CASSPRDRDGYTF	TGTGCCAGCAGTCCCCGGGACAGGGATGGCTACACCTTC
TRBD1	once	TRBV20-1	TRBJ1-2	17	CSANPGVSTGGGYGYTF	TGCAGTGCTAACCCAGGCGTTTCTACAGGGGGCGGCTATGGCTACACCTTC